In its sample, the clone carrying this T cell receptor beta chain was seen many times. Template material for amplifying TCR beta CDR3 regions consisted of RNA transcripts. First-round RT-PCR targeting the TCR CDR3 was performed with the HTBI primer set. TCRdb re-derived calls from the multiplex PCR reads in MiXCR, one entry per CDR3 protein. The data contain over 400,000 distinct CDR3 sequences, about 22% of them seen just once; the ten biggest clones take up 45% to 55%. These data come from a study of T cells in Graves' hyperthyroidism and ophthalmopathy. CDR1 and CDR2 (germline): SGHNT, YENEEA. The V and J ends lost 1 base and 3 bases respectively, with 10 bases between them. The length of the CDR3 is 14 residues. Orbital computed tomography and thyroid ultrasound, together with serum TRAb and thyroxine and clinical symptoms, were used for diagnoses.

This chain links TRBV11-3 with TRBJ2-7, with D unresolved. The receptor was isolated from a woman in her 70s with Graves' ophthalmopathy. Sequenced sample: blood. The CDR3, as DNA: TGTGCCAGCAGCTTAGTCGGCGGAGTCTACGAGCAGTACTTC. Translation gives CASSLVGGVYEQYF.